This record looks at one T cell receptor beta chain sequence and its context. Assay used: immunoSEQ multiplex PCR; TCRdb lists only in-frame clones, some missing. The sample has around 150,000 clones, about nine tenths seen once. The data originate from a study of blood T cell repertoires in COVID-19. At the level of the study: The United States, Italy and Spain were the sources of the acute and convalescent COVID-19 samples.

Sequenced input: peripheral blood. The receptor comes from a man in his 60s with active or convalescent COVID-19.

CDR3 bases: TGTGCCAGCAGCTTAGCGGACAGGATGAACACTGAAGCTTTCTTT. Translating it yields CASSLADRMNTEAFF. The chain uses TRBV11-2 and TRBJ1-1; 7 positions agree with TRBD1. Germline-derived CDR1 and CDR2 are SGHAT and FQNNGV. V shed 1 base and J 0 bases; nucleotides not matched to a gene: 2. The CDR3 spans 15 residues.